Included here is one T cell receptor beta chain sequence, with context. The antigen remains undetermined. These data belong to a study of cytomegalovirus exposure and HLA in healthy donors. Overall study results and limits: Immune exposure information comprised only CMV serostatus.

The study ran its PCR with 60 Vbeta and 13 Jbeta primers. Clones were sequenced by immunoSEQ multiplex PCR, and TCRdb holds only the in-frame ones, with some missing. This sample has fewer than 250,000 clones; roughly 83% occur once, and the top ten carry roughly 0.71%. V was pared by 3 bases and J by 5 bases, with 8 bases of the junction left unmatched. The CDR3 loop spans 15 amino acids. Per germline, CDR1 SGHVS and CDR2 FNYEAQ. Donors consisted of healthy bone marrow donors. The TCR comes from a boy between 2 and 10 years old in good health and CMV-seronegative. The chain couples TRBV7-6 to TRBJ2-3; TRBD1 matches 7 bases. The specimen sequenced was PBMCs. The CDR3 DNA is TGTGCCAGCAGCTTCTTTGAGGGGGCAGAAGATACGCAGTATTTT. It is translated as CASSFFEGAEDTQYF.